This T cell receptor beta chain was retrieved from a study of blood T cells in healthy people across ages. Germline loops: CDR1 DFQATT, CDR2 SNEGSKA (reference sequence). This CDR3 is 16 amino acids long. The V and J ends lost 0 bases and 9 bases, in that order; junction bases with no gene match: 12. Study findings and constraints: Compared with aged donors, long-lived donors showed fewer expanded clones, suggesting selection. When one million T cells were used, diversity estimates were thought to be underestimates. Age brought a roughly linear fall in TCR beta diversity measured per million T cells. The study found TCR beta diversity correlated strongly with naive T cell percentage.

Notes on this clonotype: Its specificity is unknown.

Primers used in a second PCR of about 6 to 11 cycles were a sample-barcoded 5' primer and a J-beta primer mix. TCRdb reprocessed the 5' RACE reads with MiXCR, giving one entry per CDR3 protein. The profile shows about 1,600,000 distinct CDR3 sequences, about 43% of them singletons. The receptor's source is a woman younger than 35 in good health. The chain links TRBV20-1 to TRBJ1-5; TRBD1 aligns across 9 bases. Sequenced material: blood. The CDR3 region has the DNA TGCAGTGCTAGAGATATCGGGACAGGGCCTGTCGGGCCCCAGCATTTT. Translated: CSARDIGTGPVGPQHF.